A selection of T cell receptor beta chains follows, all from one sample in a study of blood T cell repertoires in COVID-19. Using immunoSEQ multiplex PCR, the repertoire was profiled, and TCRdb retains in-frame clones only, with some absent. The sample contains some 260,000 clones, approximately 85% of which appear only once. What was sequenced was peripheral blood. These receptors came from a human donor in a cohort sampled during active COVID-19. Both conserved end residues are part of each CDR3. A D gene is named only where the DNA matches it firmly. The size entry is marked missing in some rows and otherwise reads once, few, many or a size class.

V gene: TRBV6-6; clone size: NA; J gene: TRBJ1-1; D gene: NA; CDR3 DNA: TGTGCCAGCAGCGCAGGGGACGCCGACCTGAAGACTGAAGCTTTCTTT; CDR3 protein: CASSAGDADLKTEAFF
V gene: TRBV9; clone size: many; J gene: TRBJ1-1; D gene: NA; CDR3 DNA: TGTGCCAGCAGCTCCAGTGGGGGGGCTGGCACTGAAGCTTTCTTT; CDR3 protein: CASSSSGGAGTEAFF
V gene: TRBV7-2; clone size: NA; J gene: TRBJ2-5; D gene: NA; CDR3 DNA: TGTGCCAGCAGCCCAGAGGGGGGGTGGGAGACCCAGTACTTC; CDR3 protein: CASSPEGGWETQYF
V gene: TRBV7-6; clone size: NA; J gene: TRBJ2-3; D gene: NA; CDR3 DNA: TGTGCCAGCAGCCCCTCCGGAGGCACAGATACGCAGTATTTT; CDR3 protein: CASSPSGGTDTQYF
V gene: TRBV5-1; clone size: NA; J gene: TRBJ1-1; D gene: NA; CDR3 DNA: TGCGCCAGCAGCTTGGACAGGGCCGTAGGGGATGAAGCTTTCTTT; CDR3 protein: CASSLDRAVGDEAFF
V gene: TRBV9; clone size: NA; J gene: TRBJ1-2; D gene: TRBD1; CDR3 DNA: TGTGCCAGCAGCGGTAGTCCCGCTGACAGGGTAAACTATGGCTACACCTTC; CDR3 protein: CASSGSPADRVNYGYTF
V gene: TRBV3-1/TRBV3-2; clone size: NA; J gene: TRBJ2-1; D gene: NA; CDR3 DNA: TGTGCCAGCAGCCAAGTCCAAGTCAGGGGTCCCGTAAGGGATGAGCAGTTCTTC; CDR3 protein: CASSQVQVRGPVRDEQFF
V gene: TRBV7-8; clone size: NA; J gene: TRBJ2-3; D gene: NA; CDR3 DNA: TGTGCCAGCAGCTGGGGGGTCGAGATTAGCTTTGATACGCAGTATTTT; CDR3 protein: CASSWGVEISFDTQYF
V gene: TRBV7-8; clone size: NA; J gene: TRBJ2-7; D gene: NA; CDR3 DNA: TGTGCCAGCAGCTTAGCGGGAGGTACGTCCTACGAGCAGTACTTC; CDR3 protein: CASSLAGGTSYEQYF
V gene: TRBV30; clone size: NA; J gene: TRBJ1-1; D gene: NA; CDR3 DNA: TGTGCCTGGATTCGGCAGGGAATGACGAATGAAGCTTTCTTT; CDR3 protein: CAWIRQGMTNEAFF
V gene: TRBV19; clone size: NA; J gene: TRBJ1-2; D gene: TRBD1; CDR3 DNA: TGTGCCAGTAGTTCGGGACAGCGATCCATCCTTATCGGGGGCTATGGCTACACCTTC; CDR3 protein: CASSSGQRSILIGGYGYTF
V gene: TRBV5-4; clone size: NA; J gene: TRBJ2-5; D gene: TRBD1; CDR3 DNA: TGTGCCAGCAGCCAGCAGGGGGCGCCCAACCAAGAGACCCAGTACTTC; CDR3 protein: CASSQQGAPNQETQYF
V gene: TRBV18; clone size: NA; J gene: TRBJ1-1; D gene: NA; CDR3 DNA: TGTGCCAGCTCACCTGACGGGGGGTCTGAAGCTTTCTTT; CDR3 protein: CASSPDGGSEAFF
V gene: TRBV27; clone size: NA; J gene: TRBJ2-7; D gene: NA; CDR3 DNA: TGTGCCAGCAGTTTGGAGGGACCCAACTACGAGCAGTACTTC; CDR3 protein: CASSLEGPNYEQYF
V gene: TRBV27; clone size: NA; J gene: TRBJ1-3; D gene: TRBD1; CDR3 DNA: TGTGCCAGCAGCGACAGGGCCCGTGGAAACACCATATATTTT; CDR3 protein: CASSDRARGNTIYF
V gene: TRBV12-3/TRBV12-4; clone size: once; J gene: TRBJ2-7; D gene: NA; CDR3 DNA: TGTGCCAGCAGTCGGGATACCCACTACGAGCAGTACTTC; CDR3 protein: CASSRDTHYEQYF
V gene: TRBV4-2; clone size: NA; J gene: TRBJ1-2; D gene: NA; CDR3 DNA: TGTGCCAGCAGTACCCCGGGACACATATATGGCTACACCTTC; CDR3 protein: CASSTPGHIYGYTF
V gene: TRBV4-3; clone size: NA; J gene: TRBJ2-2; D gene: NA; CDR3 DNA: TGCGCCAGCAGCAAATTTTCGGCTAGCGCGAACACCGGGGAGCTGTTTTTT; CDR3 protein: CASSKFSASANTGELFF
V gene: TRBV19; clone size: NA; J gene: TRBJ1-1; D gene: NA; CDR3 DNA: TGTGCCAGTAGTATCCTAGGCTACGGAGTCACTGAAGCTTTCTTT; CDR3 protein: CASSILGYGVTEAFF
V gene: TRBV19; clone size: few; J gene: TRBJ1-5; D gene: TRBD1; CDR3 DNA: TGTGCCAGTGACGGACAGGGAAATCAGCCCCAGCATTTT; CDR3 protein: CASDGQGNQPQHF
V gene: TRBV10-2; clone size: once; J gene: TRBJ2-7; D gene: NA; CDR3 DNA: TGCGCCAGCAGCGACACCTACTACGAGCAGTACTTC; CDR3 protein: CASSDTYYEQYF
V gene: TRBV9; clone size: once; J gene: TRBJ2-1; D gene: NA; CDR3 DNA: TGTGCCAGCAGCGTAGGACAGGGAGGCTCACTCTACAATGAGCAGTTCTTC; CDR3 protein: CASSVGQGGSLYNEQFF
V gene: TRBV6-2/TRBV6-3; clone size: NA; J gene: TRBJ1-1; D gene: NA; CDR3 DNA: TGTGCCAGCAGTTACACGGAGGGGAACACTGAAGCTTTCTTT; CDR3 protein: CASSYTEGNTEAFF
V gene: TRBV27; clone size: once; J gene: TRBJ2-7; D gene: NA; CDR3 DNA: TGTGCCAGCAGTAGCTCGCCGACTGGGTTGGCGGGAGAGCAGTACTTC; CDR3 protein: CASSSSPTGLAGEQYF
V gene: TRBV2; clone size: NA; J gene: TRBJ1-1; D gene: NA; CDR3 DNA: TGTGCCAGCAAAGACGGGGCTGTGGGGGCGAACACTGAAGCTTTCTTT; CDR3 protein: CASKDGAVGANTEAFF
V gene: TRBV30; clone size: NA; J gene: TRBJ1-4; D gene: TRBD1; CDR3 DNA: TGTGCCTGGAGGAACAGGGGGCATGAAAAACTGTTTTTT; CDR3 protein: CAWRNRGHEKLFF
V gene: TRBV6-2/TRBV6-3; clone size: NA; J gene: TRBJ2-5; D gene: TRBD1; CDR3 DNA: TGTGCCAGCAGTGGGGACAGGGCGATAGAGACCCAGTACTTC; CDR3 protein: CASSGDRAIETQYF
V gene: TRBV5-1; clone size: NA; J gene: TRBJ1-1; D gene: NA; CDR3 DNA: TGCGCCAGCAGCTTGGGGGGCCCAATGAACACTGAAGCTTTCTTT; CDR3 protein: CASSLGGPMNTEAFF
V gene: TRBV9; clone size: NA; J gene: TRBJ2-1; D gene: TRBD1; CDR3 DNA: TGTGCCAGCAGCGTAGAGGGGGCCCCGGGGCAGTTCTTC; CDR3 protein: CASSVEGAPGQFF
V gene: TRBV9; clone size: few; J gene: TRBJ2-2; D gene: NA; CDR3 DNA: TGTGCCAGCAGCCTGAACACCGGGGAGCTGTTTTTT; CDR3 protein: CASSLNTGELFF
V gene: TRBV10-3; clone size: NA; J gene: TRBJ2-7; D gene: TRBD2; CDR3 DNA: TGTGCCATCAGTCCGCGGGAGCCCTACGAGCAGTACTTC; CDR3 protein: CAISPREPYEQYF
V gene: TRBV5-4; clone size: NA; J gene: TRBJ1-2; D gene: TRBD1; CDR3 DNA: TGTGCCAGCAGCTCCCAGTACCCGACAGGGTGGCCCAGCTATGGCTACACCTTC; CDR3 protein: CASSSQYPTGWPSYGYTF
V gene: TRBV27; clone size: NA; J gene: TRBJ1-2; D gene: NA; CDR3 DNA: TGTGCCAGCAGTCCATCCTCAACGCGACACCCAGGCCTCTATGGCTACACCTTC; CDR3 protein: CASSPSSTRHPGLYGYTF
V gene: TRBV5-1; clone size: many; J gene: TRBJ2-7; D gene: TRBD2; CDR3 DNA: TGCGCCAGCACCCCGGCGGGGGGTGGCTACGAGCAGTACTTC; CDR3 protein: CASTPAGGGYEQYF
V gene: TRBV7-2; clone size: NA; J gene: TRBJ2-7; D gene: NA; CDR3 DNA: TGTGCCAGCAGCTCGCCCGGGACAACCTACGAGCAGTACTTC; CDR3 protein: CASSSPGTTYEQYF
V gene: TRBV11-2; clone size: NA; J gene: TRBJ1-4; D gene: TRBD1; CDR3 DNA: TGTGCCAGCAGCTTAGTATCGGGACAGGGGGGTGAAAAACTGTTTTTT; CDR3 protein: CASSLVSGQGGEKLFF
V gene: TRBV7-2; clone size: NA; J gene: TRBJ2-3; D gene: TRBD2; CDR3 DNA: TGTGCCAGCAGCTTTGCGGGGGGGGCGGATACGCAGTATTTT; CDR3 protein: CASSFAGGADTQYF
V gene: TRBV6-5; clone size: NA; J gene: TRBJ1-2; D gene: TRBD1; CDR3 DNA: TGTGCCAGCAGCCAACAGGGGGCGCTCGGCTATGGCTACACCTTC; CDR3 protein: CASSQQGALGYGYTF
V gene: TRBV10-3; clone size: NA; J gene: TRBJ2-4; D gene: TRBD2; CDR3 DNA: TGTGCCATCAGTTTGACTAGCGGGAGAGGGGGAGCCAAAAACATTCAGTACTTC; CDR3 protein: CAISLTSGRGGAKNIQYF